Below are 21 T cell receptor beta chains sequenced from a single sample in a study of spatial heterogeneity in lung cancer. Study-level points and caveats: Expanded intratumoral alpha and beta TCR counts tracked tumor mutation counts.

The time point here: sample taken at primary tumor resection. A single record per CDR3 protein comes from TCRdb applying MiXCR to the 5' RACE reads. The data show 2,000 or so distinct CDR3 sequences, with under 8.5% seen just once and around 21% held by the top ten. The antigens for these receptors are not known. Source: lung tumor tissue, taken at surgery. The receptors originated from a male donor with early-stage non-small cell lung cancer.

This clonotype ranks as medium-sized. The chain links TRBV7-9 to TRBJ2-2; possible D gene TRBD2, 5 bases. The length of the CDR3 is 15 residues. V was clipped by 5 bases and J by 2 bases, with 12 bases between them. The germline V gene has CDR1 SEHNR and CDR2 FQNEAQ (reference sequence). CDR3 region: CASSPGLGNTGELFF. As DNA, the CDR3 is TGTGCCAGCAGCCCCGGACTGGGAAACACCGGGGAGCTGTTTTTT. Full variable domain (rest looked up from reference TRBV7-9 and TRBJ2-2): DTGVSQNPRHKITKRGQNVTFRCDPISEHNRLYWYRQTLGQGPEFLTYFQNEAQLEKSRLLSDRFSAERPKGSFSTLEIQRTEQGDSAMYLCASSPGLGNTGELFFGEGSRLTVL.

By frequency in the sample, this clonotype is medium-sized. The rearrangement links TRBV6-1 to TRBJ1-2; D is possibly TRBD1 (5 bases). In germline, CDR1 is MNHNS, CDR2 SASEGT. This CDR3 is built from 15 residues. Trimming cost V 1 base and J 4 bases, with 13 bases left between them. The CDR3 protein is CASSEGAEGSYGYTF. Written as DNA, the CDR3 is TGTGCCAGCAGTGAAGGTGCGGAGGGGTCCTATGGCTACACCTTC.

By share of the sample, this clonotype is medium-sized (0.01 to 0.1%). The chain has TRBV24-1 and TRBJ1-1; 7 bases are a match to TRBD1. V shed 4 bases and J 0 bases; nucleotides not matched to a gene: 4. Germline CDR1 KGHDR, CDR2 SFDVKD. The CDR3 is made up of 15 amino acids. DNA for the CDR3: TGTGCCACCAGTGAGGCAGGGGGGCTGAACACTGAAGCTTTCTTT. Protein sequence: CATSEAGGLNTEAFF.

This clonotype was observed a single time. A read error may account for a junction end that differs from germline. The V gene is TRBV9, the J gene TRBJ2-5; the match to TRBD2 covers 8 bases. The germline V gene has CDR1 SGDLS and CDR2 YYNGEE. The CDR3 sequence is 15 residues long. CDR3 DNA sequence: TGTACCAGCAGCTCCCGAGGTAGCGGGGTTGGGACCCAGTACTTC. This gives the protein CTSSSRGSGVGTQYF.

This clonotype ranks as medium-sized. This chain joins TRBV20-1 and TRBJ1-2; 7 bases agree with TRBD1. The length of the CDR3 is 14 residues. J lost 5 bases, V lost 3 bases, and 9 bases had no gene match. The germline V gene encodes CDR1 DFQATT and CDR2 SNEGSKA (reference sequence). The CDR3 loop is CSARTGNSEYGYTF. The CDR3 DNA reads TGCAGTGCTAGGACAGGGAATTCTGAGTATGGCTACACCTTC.

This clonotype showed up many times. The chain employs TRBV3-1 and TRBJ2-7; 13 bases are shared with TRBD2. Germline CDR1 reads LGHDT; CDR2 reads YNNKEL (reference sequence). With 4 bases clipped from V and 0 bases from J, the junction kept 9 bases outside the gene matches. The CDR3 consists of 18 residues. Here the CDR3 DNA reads TGTGCCAGCAGCCCAGCCCCCGGGACTAGCGGGACCTCCTACGAGCAGTACTTC. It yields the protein CASSPAPGTSGTSYEQYF.

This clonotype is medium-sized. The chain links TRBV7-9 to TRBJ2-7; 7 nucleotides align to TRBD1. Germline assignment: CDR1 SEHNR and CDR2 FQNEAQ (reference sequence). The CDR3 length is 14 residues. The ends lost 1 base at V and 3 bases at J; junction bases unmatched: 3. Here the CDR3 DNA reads TGTGCCAGCAGCTTAGAACAGGGGTTCTACGAGCAGTACTTC. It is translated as CASSLEQGFYEQYF.

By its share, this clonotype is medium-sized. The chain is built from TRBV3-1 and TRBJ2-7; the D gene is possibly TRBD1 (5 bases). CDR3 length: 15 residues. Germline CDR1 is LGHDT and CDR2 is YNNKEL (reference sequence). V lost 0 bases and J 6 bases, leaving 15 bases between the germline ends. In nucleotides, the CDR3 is TGTGCCAGCAGCCAAGATGCGCAGGGCGGACGCGAGCAGTACTTC. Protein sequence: CASSQDAQGGREQYF.

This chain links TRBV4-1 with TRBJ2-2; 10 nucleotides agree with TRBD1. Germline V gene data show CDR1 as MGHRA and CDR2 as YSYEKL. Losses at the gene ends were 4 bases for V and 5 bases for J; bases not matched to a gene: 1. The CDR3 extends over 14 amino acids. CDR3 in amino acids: CASSRQGATGELFF. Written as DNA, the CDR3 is TGCGCCAGCAGCCGACAGGGGGCAACCGGGGAGCTGTTTTTT.

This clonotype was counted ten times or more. CDR3 in DNA: TGTGCCAGCAGTTACGGCACAGGGACTAGCACAGATACGCAGTATTTT. Its translation: CASSYGTGTSTDTQYF. This chain connects TRBV6-6 to TRBJ2-3, with D tentatively TRBD1 or TRBD2 (6 bases each). Trimming took off 2 bases at V and 0 bases at J, with 12 bases between the two ends. This CDR3 comprises 16 residues. The V gene's germline CDR1 is MNHNY and CDR2 SVGAGI (reference sequence).

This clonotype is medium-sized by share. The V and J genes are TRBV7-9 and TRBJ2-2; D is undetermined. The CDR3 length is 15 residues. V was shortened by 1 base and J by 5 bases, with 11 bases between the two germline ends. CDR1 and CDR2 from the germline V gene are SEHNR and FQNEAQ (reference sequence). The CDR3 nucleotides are TGTGCCAGCAGCTTAGTATGGGGTCCTACCGGGGAGCTGTTTTTT. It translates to CASSLVWGPTGELFF.

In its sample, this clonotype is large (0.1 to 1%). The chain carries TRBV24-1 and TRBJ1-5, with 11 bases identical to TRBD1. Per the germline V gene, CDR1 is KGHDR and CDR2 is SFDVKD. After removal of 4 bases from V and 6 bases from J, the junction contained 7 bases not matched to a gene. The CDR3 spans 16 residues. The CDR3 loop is CATSDPGQGAGQPQHF. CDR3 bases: TGTGCCACCAGTGACCCCGGACAGGGGGCGGGTCAGCCCCAGCATTTT.

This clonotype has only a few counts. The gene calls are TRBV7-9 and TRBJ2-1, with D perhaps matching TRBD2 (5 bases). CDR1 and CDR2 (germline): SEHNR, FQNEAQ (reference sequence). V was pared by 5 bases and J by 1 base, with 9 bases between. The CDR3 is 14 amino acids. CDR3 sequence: CASSPTRSYNEQFF. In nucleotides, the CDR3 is TGTGCCAGCAGCCCCACTAGATCCTACAATGAGCAGTTCTTC.

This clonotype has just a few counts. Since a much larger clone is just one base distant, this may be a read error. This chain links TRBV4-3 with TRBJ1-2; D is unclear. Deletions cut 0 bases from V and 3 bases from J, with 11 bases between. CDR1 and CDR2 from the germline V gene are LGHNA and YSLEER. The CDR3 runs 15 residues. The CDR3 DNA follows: TGCGCCAGCAGCCAAGAGGTCGGCTCTGACTATGGCTACACCTTC. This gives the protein CASSQEVGSDYGYTF.

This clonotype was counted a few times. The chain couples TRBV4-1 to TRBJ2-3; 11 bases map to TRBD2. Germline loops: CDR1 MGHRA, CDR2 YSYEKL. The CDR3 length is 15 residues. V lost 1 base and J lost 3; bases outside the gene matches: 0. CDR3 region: CASSQASGGTDTQYF. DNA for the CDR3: TGCGCCAGCAGCCAAGCTAGCGGGGGGACAGATACGCAGTATTTT.

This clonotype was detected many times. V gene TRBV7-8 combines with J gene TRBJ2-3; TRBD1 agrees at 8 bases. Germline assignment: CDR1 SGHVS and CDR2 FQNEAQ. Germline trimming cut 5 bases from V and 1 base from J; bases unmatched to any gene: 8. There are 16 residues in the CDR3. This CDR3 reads CASSPRTGMGTDTQYF. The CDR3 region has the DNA TGTGCCAGCAGCCCGCGGACAGGGATGGGCACAGATACGCAGTATTTT.

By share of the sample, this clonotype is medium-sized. Here the CDR3 DNA reads TGCAGTGCCAAAGAGTACCAAGAGACCCAGTACTTC. The encoded protein is CSAKEYQETQYF. The rearrangement links TRBV20-1 to TRBJ2-5; no clear D gene. The length of the CDR3 is 12 residues. Germline CDR1 is DFQATT and CDR2 is SNEGSKA (reference sequence). Trimming took off 6 bases at V and 0 bases at J, with 8 bases between the two ends.

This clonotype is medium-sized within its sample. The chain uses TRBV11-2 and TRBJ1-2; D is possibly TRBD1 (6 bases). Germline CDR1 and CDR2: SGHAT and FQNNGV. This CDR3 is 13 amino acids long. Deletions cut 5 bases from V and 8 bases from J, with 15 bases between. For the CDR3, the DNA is TGTGCCAGCAGCCCGGACAGAGGACAAGGCTACACCTTC. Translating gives CASSPDRGQGYTF. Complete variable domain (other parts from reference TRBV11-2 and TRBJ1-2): EAGVAQSPRYKIIEKRQSVAFWCNPISGHATLYWYQQILGQGPKLLIQFQNNGVVDDSQLPKDRFSAERLKGVDSTLKIQPAKLEDSAVYLCASSPDRGQGYTFGSGTRLTVV.

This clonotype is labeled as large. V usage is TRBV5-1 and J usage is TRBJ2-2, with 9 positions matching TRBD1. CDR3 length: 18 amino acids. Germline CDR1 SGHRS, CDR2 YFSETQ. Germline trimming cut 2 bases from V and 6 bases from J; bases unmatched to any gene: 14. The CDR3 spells CASSLRPGTGFASGELFF. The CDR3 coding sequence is TGCGCCAGCAGCTTAAGACCCGGGACAGGGTTCGCGTCCGGGGAGCTGTTTTTT.

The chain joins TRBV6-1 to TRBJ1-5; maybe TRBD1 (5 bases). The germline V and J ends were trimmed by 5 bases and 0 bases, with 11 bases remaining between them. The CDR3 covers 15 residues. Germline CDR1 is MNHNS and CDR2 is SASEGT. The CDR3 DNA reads TGTGCCAGCAGTAAGACAGACTTTAGCAATCAGCCCCAGCATTTT. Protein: CASSKTDFSNQPQHF.

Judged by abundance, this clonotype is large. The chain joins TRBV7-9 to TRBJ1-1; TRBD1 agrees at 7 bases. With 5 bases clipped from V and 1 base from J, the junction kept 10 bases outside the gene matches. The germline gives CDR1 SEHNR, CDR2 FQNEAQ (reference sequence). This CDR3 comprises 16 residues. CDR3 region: CASSPQGGYQNTEAFF. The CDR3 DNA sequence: TGTGCCAGCAGCCCCCAGGGGGGATACCAGAACACTGAAGCTTTCTTT. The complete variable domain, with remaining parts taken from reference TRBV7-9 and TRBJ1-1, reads DTGVSQNPRHKITKRGQNVTFRCDPISEHNRLYWYRQTLGQGPEFLTYFQNEAQLEKSRLLSDRFSAERPKGSFSTLEIQRTEQGDSAMYLCASSPQGGYQNTEAFFGQGTRLTVV.